What follows is one TCR beta chain and its context. The antigen is not known. Patients with chemo-refractory metastatic non-small-cell lung cancer received focal radiation plus CTLA-4 blockade with ipilimumab. This entry belongs to a study of radiotherapy plus CTLA-4 blockade in lung cancer. As for the study in general: Disease control was achieved by 31% of patients, and objective responses by around 17%.

TCRdb's table, derived via immunoSEQ multiplex PCR, lists solely in-frame clones and lacks some. In the table there are over 80,000 clones, around nine tenths of which are singletons. Losses at the gene ends were 7 bases for V and 9 bases for J; bases not matched to a gene: 5. CDR3 length: 13 residues. CDR1 is MNHNY and CDR2 is SVGAGI in the germline V gene (reference sequence). Study conclusions and caveats: Best predicting response, reportedly, were early blood T cell clone dynamics, with interferon-beta. Once radiotherapy plus ipilimumab had been given, TCR clones derived from tumor expanded in blood.

Source: peripheral blood, taken from a patient treated with radiotherapy plus ipilimumab. This chain connects TRBV6-6 to TRBJ2-1; TRBD2 agrees at 11 bases. This clonotype was sampled from a human donor with non-small cell lung cancer that progressed on radiotherapy plus ipilimumab. The CDR3 bases are TGTGCCAGCACAACTAGCGGGAGCCTTGAGCAGTTCTTC. Translation: CASTTSGSLEQFF.